A single sample is the source of the 3 T cell receptor beta chains below, sequenced in a study of identical twins (TCRdb year 2016). The library was produced with 5' RACE. The sequencer was an Illumina HiSeq 2000. Using fastp at Q25 and MiXCR, TCRdb reprocessed the public reads and kept productive beta chains. Identical CDR3 protein sequences are pooled into one entry, listed with their most common genes and DNA. The sample yields roughly 770,000 distinct CDR3 sequences; roughly 18% were counted once. The biggest ten clones account for about 12% of the sample. A further study also used this sample, focusing on T cells expressing NK-cell markers.

Sequencing was carried out using PBMCs. Receptors originate from a woman between 18 and 29 years old in good health.

The chain uses TRBV20-1 and TRBJ2-7; 9 bases line up with TRBD2. Germline V lookup: CDR1 DFQATT, CDR2 SNEGSKA (reference sequence). CDR3 length equals 13 residues. Trimming at V came to 6 bases and at J to 0 bases, leaving 3 bases not matched to a gene. The CDR3 here is CSALSGSSYEQYF. CDR3 nucleotides: TGCAGTGCCCTTAGCGGGAGCTCCTACGAGCAGTACTTC.

In this sample, this clonotype turned up a few times. This chain uses TRBV9 with TRBJ2-1; 11 bases fit TRBD2. The J segment lost 4 bases and the V segment lost 4 bases, leaving 10 bases of the junction unmatched. This CDR3 contains 17 residues. CDR1 and CDR2 (germline): SGDLS, YYNGEE. CDR3 sequence reads: CASSPNVGLAAYNEQFF. The CDR3 coding sequence is TGTGCCAGCAGCCCCAACGTGGGACTAGCGGCTTACAATGAGCAGTTCTTC. Based on the CDR3 plus reference TRBV9 and TRBJ2-1, the full variable domain is DSGVTQTPKHLITATGQRVTLRCSPRSGDLSVYWYQQSLDQGLQFLIQYYNGEERAKGNILERFSAQQFPDLHSELNLSSLELGDSALYFCASSPNVGLAAYNEQFFGPGTRLTVL.

This clonotype has a handful of counts. The V gene is TRBV10-3, the J gene TRBJ1-2, with 8 bases aligning to TRBD1. Germline CDR1 is ENHRY and CDR2 is SYGVKD. V was pared by 6 bases and J by 12 bases, with 6 bases of the junction left unmatched. There are 11 residues in the CDR3. The chain's CDR3 is CAIRATGADTF. CDR3 in DNA: TGTGCCATCAGGGCGACAGGGGCGGACACCTTC.